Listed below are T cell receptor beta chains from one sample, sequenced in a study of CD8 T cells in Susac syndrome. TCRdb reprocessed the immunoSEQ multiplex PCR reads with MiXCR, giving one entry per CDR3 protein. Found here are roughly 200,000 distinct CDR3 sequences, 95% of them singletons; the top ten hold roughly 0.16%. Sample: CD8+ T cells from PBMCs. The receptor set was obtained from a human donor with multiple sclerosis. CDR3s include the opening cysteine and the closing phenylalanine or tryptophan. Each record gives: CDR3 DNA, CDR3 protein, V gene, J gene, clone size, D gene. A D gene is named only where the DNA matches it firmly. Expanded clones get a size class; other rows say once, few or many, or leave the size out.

CDR3nt: TGCAGTGCTTCAACTGGGGAACGCGAGCAGTACTTC
CDR3aa: CSASTGEREQYF
v_gene: TRBV20-1
j_gene: TRBJ2-7
abundance: .
d_gene: .

CDR3nt: TGTGCCAGCAGTGAATTGGGGACAGGCCCCCCAGCCCAGCATTTT
CDR3aa: CASSELGTGPPAQHF
v_gene: TRBV6-1
j_gene: TRBJ1-5
abundance: .
d_gene: TRBD1

CDR3nt: TGTGCCAGCAGCCAACTACCTGGACTTTGGGAGGGCACCGGGGAGCTGTTTTTT
CDR3aa: CASSQLPGLWEGTGELFF
v_gene: TRBV3-1
j_gene: TRBJ2-2
abundance: .
d_gene: TRBD2

CDR3nt: TGCGCCAGCAGCCCACCCGGACTCCCGGGGGAGTCTGGCTACACCTTC
CDR3aa: CASSPPGLPGESGYTF
v_gene: TRBV4-1
j_gene: TRBJ1-2
abundance: .
d_gene: .

CDR3nt: TGTGCCAGCAGCTTCTTACAGACACCCTATGGCTACACCTTC
CDR3aa: CASSFLQTPYGYTF
v_gene: TRBV7-9
j_gene: TRBJ1-2
abundance: .
d_gene: .

CDR3nt: TGTGCCAGCAGTTTATCGACTGCAGGCAACCCCTACGAGCAGTACTTC
CDR3aa: CASSLSTAGNPYEQYF
v_gene: TRBV27
j_gene: TRBJ2-7
abundance: .
d_gene: .

CDR3nt: TGCAGCGTCGTCCAGGACAGGGTCACCGGGGAGCTGTTTTTT
CDR3aa: CSVVQDRVTGELFF
v_gene: TRBV29-1
j_gene: TRBJ2-2
abundance: .
d_gene: TRBD1

CDR3nt: TGTGCCAGCAGCCTATCCGGGACAGGGAATGAAAAACTGTTTTTT
CDR3aa: CASSLSGTGNEKLFF
v_gene: TRBV5-4
j_gene: TRBJ1-4
abundance: once
d_gene: TRBD1

CDR3nt: TGTGCCAGCAGCTTGGAAGGGAAAGTCTACGAGCAGTACTTC
CDR3aa: CASSLEGKVYEQYF
v_gene: TRBV5-6
j_gene: TRBJ2-7
abundance: few
d_gene: .

CDR3nt: TGCAGCGTTGAAGATCTGGACGGCCTGGAGACCAATGAGCAGTTCTTC
CDR3aa: CSVEDLDGLETNEQFF
v_gene: TRBV29-1
j_gene: TRBJ2-1
abundance: .
d_gene: .

CDR3nt: TGCGCCAGCAGCCCTGCTTGGGACGGCGAGCAGTTCTTC
CDR3aa: CASSPAWDGEQFF
v_gene: TRBV5-1
j_gene: TRBJ2-1
abundance: .
d_gene: .

CDR3nt: TGCAGCGTTGAAGACGACTCCTACGAGCAGTACTTC
CDR3aa: CSVEDDSYEQYF
v_gene: TRBV29-1
j_gene: TRBJ2-7
abundance: .
d_gene: .

CDR3nt: TGCGCCAGCAAGTTCACGGACGAGCAGTACTTC
CDR3aa: CASKFTDEQYF
v_gene: TRBV5-1
j_gene: TRBJ2-7
abundance: .
d_gene: .

CDR3nt: TGCAGCGCGGATGGGGACCAGACAGGGGCGGTCTATGGCTACACCTTC
CDR3aa: CSADGDQTGAVYGYTF
v_gene: TRBV29-1
j_gene: TRBJ1-2
abundance: .
d_gene: TRBD1

CDR3nt: TGCAGTGCTAGAGATCTAGCGGGAGGGGAAACCGGGGAGCTGTTTTTT
CDR3aa: CSARDLAGGETGELFF
v_gene: TRBV20-1
j_gene: TRBJ2-2
abundance: .
d_gene: TRBD2

CDR3nt: TGCGCCAGCAGCCAAGATTACGATCAGCCCCAGCATTTT
CDR3aa: CASSQDYDQPQHF
v_gene: TRBV4-1
j_gene: TRBJ1-5
abundance: once
d_gene: .

CDR3nt: TGCAGCGTTGAAGATCAAGGGGGAGGGTACGAGCAGTACTTC
CDR3aa: CSVEDQGGGYEQYF
v_gene: TRBV29-1
j_gene: TRBJ2-7
abundance: once
d_gene: .